A selection of T cell receptor beta chains follows, all from one sample in a study of OX40 agonist ivuxolimab in advanced cancers. Libraries were prepared by immunoSEQ multiplex PCR; TCRdb keeps only in-frame clonotypes and omits some of them. The sample has 65,000 to 75,000 clones, approximately 88% seen once; the top ten hold over 0.75%. This specimen consisted of CD4+ or CD8+ T cells sorted from blood, obtained in a trial of the OX40 agonist ivuxolimab. The receptors originated from an adult with an advanced solid tumor such as melanoma, head and neck, liver or kidney cancer. CDR3s include the opening cysteine and the closing phenylalanine or tryptophan. A D gene is named only where the DNA matches it firmly. Size is stated for part of the rows, as once, few or many counts, or as a class when the clone is expanded.

abundance,v_gene,j_gene,len,d_gene,CDR3aa,CDR3nt
NA,TRBV7-3,TRBJ2-3,18,TRBD2,CASSLTASGGISTDTQYF,TGTGCCAGCAGCTTAACGGCCAGCGGGGGAATAAGCACAGATACGCAGTATTTT
NA,TRBV28,TRBJ1-5,15,NA,CASSWGGIWDQPQHF,TGTGCCAGCAGTTGGGGGGGCATATGGGATCAGCCCCAGCATTTT
NA,TRBV27,TRBJ1-1,15,NA,CASSLSGRLNTEAFF,TGTGCCAGCAGTTTATCGGGACGGTTGAACACTGAAGCTTTCTTT
NA,TRBV6-5,TRBJ2-1,11,NA,CASSKLNEQFF,TGTGCCAGCAGTAAGCTGAATGAGCAGTTCTTC
NA,TRBV5-4,TRBJ2-1,15,NA,CASSLTANSYNEQFF,TGTGCCAGCAGCTTGACAGCTAACTCCTACAATGAGCAGTTCTTC
NA,TRBV19,TRBJ2-6,15,NA,CASRGSYTGANVLTF,TGTGCCAGTAGAGGAAGCTACACTGGGGCCAACGTCCTGACTTTC
NA,TRBV5-1,TRBJ1-2,17,NA,CASSRRQATNLRYGYTF,TGCGCCAGCAGCCGCAGACAGGCTACAAACCTTCGTTATGGCTACACCTTC
once,TRBV5-5,TRBJ2-3,16,NA,CASSLESARSTDTQYF,TGTGCCAGCAGCTTGGAATCGGCTCGCAGCACAGATACGCAGTATTTT
few,TRBV18,TRBJ1-1,13,NA,CASSPKPDTEAFF,TGTGCCAGCTCACCAAAACCAGACACTGAAGCTTTCTTT
NA,TRBV28,TRBJ2-7,14,NA,CASGSLGNYYEQYF,TGTGCCAGCGGGTCATTGGGGAACTACTACGAGCAGTACTTC